Reported below is one TCR beta chain. This sample was taken from a study of OX40 agonist ivuxolimab in advanced cancers. Study summary: Melanoma, hepatocellular carcinoma, head and neck or renal cell cancer occurred in dose-escalation patients. People who had prior anti-PD-1, anti-PD-L1 or anti-CTLA-4 therapy could take part, and roughly 40% had some.

The V and J ends lost 5 bases and 1 base respectively, with 17 bases between them. This CDR3 spans 16 amino acids. Germline assignment: CDR1 PRHDT and CDR2 FYEKMQ (reference sequence). Libraries were prepared by immunoSEQ multiplex PCR; TCRdb keeps only in-frame clonotypes and omits some of them. The table lists around 50,000 clones, approximately 91% of them singletons, with about 0.68% in the top ten. The sequence was obtained from an adult with an advanced solid tumor such as melanoma, head and neck, liver or kidney cancer. This specimen consisted of CD4+ or CD8+ T cells sorted from blood, obtained in a trial of the OX40 agonist ivuxolimab. The chain recombines TRBV13 with TRBJ1-1, with D hard to call. CDR3 sequence reads: CASSPAVSNPNTEAFF. The CDR3 nucleotides read TGTGCCAGCAGCCCCGCCGTGAGTAACCCGAACACTGAAGCTTTCTTT.